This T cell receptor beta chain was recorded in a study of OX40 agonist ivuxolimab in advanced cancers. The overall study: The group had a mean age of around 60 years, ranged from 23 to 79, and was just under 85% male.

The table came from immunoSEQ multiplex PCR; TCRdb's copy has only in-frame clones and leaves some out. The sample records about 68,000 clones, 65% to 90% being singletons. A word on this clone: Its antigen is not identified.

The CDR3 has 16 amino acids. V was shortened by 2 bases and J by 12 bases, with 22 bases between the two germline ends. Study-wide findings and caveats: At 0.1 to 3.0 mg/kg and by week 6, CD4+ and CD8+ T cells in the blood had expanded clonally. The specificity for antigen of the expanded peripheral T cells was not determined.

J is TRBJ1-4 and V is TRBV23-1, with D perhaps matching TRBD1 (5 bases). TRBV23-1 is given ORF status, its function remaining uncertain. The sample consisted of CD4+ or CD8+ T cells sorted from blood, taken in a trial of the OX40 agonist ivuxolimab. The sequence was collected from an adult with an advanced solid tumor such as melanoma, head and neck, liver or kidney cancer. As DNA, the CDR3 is TGCGCCAGCAGTCAACCGGACCCAAGGGGCGGCGGAGAACTGTTTTTT. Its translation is CASSQPDPRGGGELFF.